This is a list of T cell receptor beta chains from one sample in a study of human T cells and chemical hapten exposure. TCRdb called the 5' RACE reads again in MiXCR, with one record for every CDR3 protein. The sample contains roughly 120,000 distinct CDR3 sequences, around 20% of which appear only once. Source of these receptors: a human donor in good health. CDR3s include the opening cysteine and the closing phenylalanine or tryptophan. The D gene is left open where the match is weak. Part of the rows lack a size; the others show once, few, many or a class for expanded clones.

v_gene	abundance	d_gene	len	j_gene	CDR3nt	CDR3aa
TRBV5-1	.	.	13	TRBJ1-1	TGCGCCAGCAGCTTGGGGCAGATCACTGAAGCTTTCTTT	CASSLGQITEAFF
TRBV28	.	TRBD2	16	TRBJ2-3	TGTGCCAGCAGTTTACGGCGGGAGGGATCGAGAAATACGCAGTATTTT	CASSLRREGSRNTQYF
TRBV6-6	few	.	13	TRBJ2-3	TGTGCCAGCAGTTACGCCCTAGCGGATACGCAGTATTTT	CASSYALADTQYF
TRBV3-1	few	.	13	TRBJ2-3	TGTGCCAGCAGCCAATCTACGGCAGATACGCAGTATTTT	CASSQSTADTQYF
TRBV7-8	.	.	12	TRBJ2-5	TGTGCCAGCAGCAAACGCCAAGAGACCCAGTACTTC	CASSKRQETQYF
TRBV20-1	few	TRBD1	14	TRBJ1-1	TGCAGTGTTGATAAAACAGGGGGCGACACTGAAGCTTTCTTT	CSVDKTGGDTEAFF
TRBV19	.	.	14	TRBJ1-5	TGTGCCAGTAGTATGGGCAGGCCCAATCAGCCCCAGCATTTT	CASSMGRPNQPQHF
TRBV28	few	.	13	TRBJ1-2	TGTGCCAGCGTTCGGGGGGCGAACTATGGCTACACCTTC	CASVRGANYGYTF
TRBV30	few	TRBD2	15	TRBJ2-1	TGTGCCTGGGAGGGGCGGGAGCGCACCTACAATGAGCAGTTCTTC	CAWEGRERTYNEQFF
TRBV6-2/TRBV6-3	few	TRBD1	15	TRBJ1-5	TGTGCCAGCACCCGGACAGGGAATAGCAATCAGCCCCAGCATTTT	CASTRTGNSNQPQHF
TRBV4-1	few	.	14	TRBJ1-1	TGCGCCAGCAGCCCTGGGAGAGGAATATTTGGAGCTTTCTTT	CASSPGRGIFGAFF
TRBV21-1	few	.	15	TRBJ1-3	TGTGCCAGCAGCAAAGCGTCAGGAGCTGGAAACACCATATATTTT	CASSKASGAGNTIYF
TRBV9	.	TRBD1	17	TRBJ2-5	TGTGCCAGCAGCGGAAAAAGGACAGGGACCTCCCAAGAGACCCAGTACTTC	CASSGKRTGTSQETQYF
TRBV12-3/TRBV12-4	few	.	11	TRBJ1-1	TGTGCCAGCAGGGAATTCGCTGAAGCTTTCTTT	CASREFAEAFF
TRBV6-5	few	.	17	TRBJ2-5	TGTGCCAGCAGTTACTCGCTACTCTCGACGGGAAAAGAGACCCAGTACTTC	CASSYSLLSTGKETQYF
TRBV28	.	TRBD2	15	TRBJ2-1	TGTGCCAGCGCCCGAGTAGCGGGATTCGCGAATGAGCAGTTCTTC	CASARVAGFANEQFF
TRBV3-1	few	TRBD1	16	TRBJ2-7	TGTGCCAGCAGCCAAAGCTCAAGGACAGGTTCCTACGAGCAGTACTTC	CASSQSSRTGSYEQYF
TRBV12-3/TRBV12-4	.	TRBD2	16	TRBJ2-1	TGTGCCAGCAGTTTAGCTGAGGCGGGAGGGGGCAATGAGCAGTTCTTC	CASSLAEAGGGNEQFF
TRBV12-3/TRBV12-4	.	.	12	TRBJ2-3	TGTGCCAGCAGTCACGGGAGAGATACGCAGTATTTT	CASSHGRDTQYF
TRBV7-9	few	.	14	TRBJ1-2	TGTGCCAGCAGCTTCCAGGCGCCCCCCTATGGCTACACCTTC	CASSFQAPPYGYTF
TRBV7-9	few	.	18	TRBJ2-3	TGTGCCAGCAGCTCCCACAGCAGAGATGTCGAAAACACAGATACGCAGTATTTT	CASSSHSRDVENTDTQYF
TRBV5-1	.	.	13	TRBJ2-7	TGCGCCAGCAGCATCCCCTCCGGGACACCTACGGACTTC	CASSIPSGTPTDF
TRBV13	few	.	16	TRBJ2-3	TGTGCCAGCAGCCCCTCCGGCCGGGGCAGTACAGATACGCAGTATTTT	CASSPSGRGSTDTQYF
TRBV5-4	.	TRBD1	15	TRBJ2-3	TGTGCCAGCAGCCCGCCCGGGACAGAGACAGATACGCAGTATTTT	CASSPPGTETDTQYF
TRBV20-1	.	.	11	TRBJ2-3	TGCAGTGCTACTCCTTGGGATACGCAGTATTTT	CSATPWDTQYF
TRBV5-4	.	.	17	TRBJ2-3	TGTGCCAGCAGCTTTGGGGGTGCGGGGTCTAGCACAGATACGCAGTATTTT	CASSFGGAGSSTDTQYF
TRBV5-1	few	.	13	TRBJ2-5	TGCGCCAGCACCCTGACAGTCCAAGAGACCCAGTACTTC	CASTLTVQETQYF
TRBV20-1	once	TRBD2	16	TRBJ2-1	TGCAGTGCTAGACCCGGGACTAGCGGGAGCTACAATGAGCAGTTCTTC	CSARPGTSGSYNEQFF
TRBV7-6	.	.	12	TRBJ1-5	TGTGCCACCGGGACGGGGAGGAAGCCCCAGCATTTT	CATGTGRKPQHF
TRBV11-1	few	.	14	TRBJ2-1	TGTGCCAGCACTACTTTGAGCTCCTACAATGAGCAGTTCTTC	CASTTLSSYNEQFF
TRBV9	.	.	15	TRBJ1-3	TGTGCCAGCAGCGCGTCAATGGGGGGTGGAAACACCATATATTTT	CASSASMGGGNTIYF
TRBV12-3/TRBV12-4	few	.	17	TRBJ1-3	TGTGCCAGCAGTTTAAGGCGAGGAGGACGCTCTGGAAACACCATATATTTT	CASSLRRGGRSGNTIYF
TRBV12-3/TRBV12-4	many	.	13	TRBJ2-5	TGTGCCAGCAGTATCGGGATACAAGAGACCCAGTACTTC	CASSIGIQETQYF
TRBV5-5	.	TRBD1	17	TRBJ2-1	TGTGCCAGCAGCCTGAGACAGGGGTCGGGCTCCTACAATGAGCAGTTCTTC	CASSLRQGSGSYNEQFF
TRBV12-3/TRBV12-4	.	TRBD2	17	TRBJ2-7	TGTGCCAGCAGTTCGGGGGTCCGACTAGCGGAGCCCTACGAGCAGTACTTC	CASSSGVRLAEPYEQYF
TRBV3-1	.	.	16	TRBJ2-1	TGTGCCAGCAGCCAAGCTCTCAGGGCTATCTACAATGAGCAGTTCTTC	CASSQALRAIYNEQFF
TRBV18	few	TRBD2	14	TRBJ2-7	TGTGCCAGCTCCCCCGGGACTAGCGGTATCGAGCAGTACTTC	CASSPGTSGIEQYF
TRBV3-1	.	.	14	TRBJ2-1	TGTGCCAGCAGCCAAGATCCCGGGACTGGTGAGCAGTTCTTC	CASSQDPGTGEQFF
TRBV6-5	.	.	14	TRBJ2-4	TGTGCCAGCAGCGGGACTTCCTTAAAAAACATTCAGTACTTC	CASSGTSLKNIQYF
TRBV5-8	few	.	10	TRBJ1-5	TGTGCCAGCAGCTTAGGGCCCCAGCATTTT	CASSLGPQHF
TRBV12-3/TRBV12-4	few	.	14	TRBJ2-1	TGTGCCAGCGCGACAATGACCTATTACAATGAGCAGTTCTTC	CASATMTYYNEQFF
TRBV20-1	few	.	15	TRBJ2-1	TGCAGTGCTGTACATTCGACTCACCCCTACAATGAGCAGTTCTTC	CSAVHSTHPYNEQFF
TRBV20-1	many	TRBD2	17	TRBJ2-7	TGCAGTGCTAGAGATCGGGGGGGGACTAGCGGGTTGGACGAGCAGTACTTC	CSARDRGGTSGLDEQYF
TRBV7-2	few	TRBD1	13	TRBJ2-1	TGTGCCAGCAGCACGACAGGGACCAATGAGCAGTTCTTC	CASSTTGTNEQFF
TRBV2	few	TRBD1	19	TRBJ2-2	TGTGCCAGCACCCGAACGGGGCAGGGGGCCCTTTGGTCCGCCGGGGAGCTGTTTTTT	CASTRTGQGALWSAGELFF
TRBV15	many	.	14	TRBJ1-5	TGTGCCACCAGCACCTACAGTAGCAATCAGCCCCAGCATTTT	CATSTYSSNQPQHF
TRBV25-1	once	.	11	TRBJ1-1	TGTGCCAGCAGATCAAAGACTGAAGCTTTCTTT	CASRSKTEAFF
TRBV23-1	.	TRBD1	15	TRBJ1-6	TGCGCCAGCGTGCCGGGACAGCAAGGGTATTCACCCCTCCACTTT	CASVPGQQGYSPLHF
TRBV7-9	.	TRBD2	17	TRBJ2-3	TGTGCCAGCAGCTTCGGGGCGAGCGGGAGTCGCACAGATACGCAGTATTTT	CASSFGASGSRTDTQYF
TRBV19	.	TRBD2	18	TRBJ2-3	TGTGCCAGTAGTATGTTATCGACTAGCGGGATTCGCACAGATACGCAGTATTTT	CASSMLSTSGIRTDTQYF
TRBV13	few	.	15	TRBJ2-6	TGTGCCAGCAGCTTGGGCCTGGGAGGGGCCAACGTCCTGACTTTC	CASSLGLGGANVLTF
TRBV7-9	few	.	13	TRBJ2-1	TGTGCCAGCAGCCCCGAAGGGCGGGGAGAGCAGTTCTTC	CASSPEGRGEQFF
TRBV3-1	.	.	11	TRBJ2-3	TGTGCCAGCAGCCTAGCGAGTACGCAGTATTTT	CASSLASTQYF
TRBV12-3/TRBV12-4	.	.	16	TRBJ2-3	TGTGCCAGCAGTTTGGTCGGGTCGGGAGCTACAGATACGCAGTATTTT	CASSLVGSGATDTQYF
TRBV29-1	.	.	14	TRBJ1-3	TGCAGCGTTGAAGGGGGGAGTTCTGGAAACACCATATATTTT	CSVEGGSSGNTIYF
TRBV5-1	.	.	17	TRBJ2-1	TGCGCCAGCAGCCATAAACCTCCTAGCGCGTCCTACAATGAGCAGTTCTTC	CASSHKPPSASYNEQFF
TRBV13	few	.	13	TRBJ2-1	TGTGCCAGCAGCTTAGGGCTGGGGCGTGAGCAGTTCTTC	CASSLGLGREQFF
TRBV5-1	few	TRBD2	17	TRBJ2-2	TGCGCCAGCAGCTGGGGACTAGCGGGATTCAACACCGGGGAGCTGTTTTTT	CASSWGLAGFNTGELFF
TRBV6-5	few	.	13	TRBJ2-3	TGTGCCAGCAGTTATACCTACACAGATACGCAGTATTTT	CASSYTYTDTQYF